These 19 T cell receptor beta chains were all obtained from the same sample, sequenced in a study of tumor-infiltrating lymphocytes in primary liver carcinoma. Unsorted whole blood yielded the blood RNA, and germline DNA was also extracted. Synthesis of TCR beta cDNA was carried out from 500 ng total RNA with a constant-region primer. Three rounds of nested multiplex PCR with slightly modified ARM-PCR produced TCR beta libraries. PCR rounds one and two used TRBV1-TRBV30 forward primers with a C-beta reverse primer for 9 to 10 cycles each. TCRdb used MiXCR to reprocess the multiplex PCR reads, holding one entry per CDR3 protein. The sample holds fewer than 400,000 distinct CDR3 sequences; 50% to 70% are singletons and the top ten take roughly 9%. Sequences were obtained from peripheral blood. These receptors were obtained from a man in his forties with primary liver carcinoma and hepatitis B virus infection.

On this clonotype: A much larger clone is a single base away; this may be a read error. V usage is TRBV12-3 or TRBV12-4 and J usage is TRBJ2-1, with TRBD2 matching over 12 bases. The CDR3 has 15 amino acids. The chain's CDR3 is CASSPSGRAFDERFF. The CDR3 DNA follows: TGTGCCAGCAGTCCTAGCGGGAGGGCCTTTGATGAGCGGTTCTTC.

This rearrangement joins TRBV4-1 to TRBJ2-4; 8 nucleotides align to TRBD2. The germline gives CDR1 MGHRA, CDR2 YSYEKL. The ends lost 1 base at V and 5 bases at J; junction bases unmatched: 13. The length of the CDR3 is 18 residues. In DNA form, the CDR3 reads TGCGCCAGCAGCCAAGTGGGGTCGGGGGGGGGAGACCAAAACATTCAGTACTTC. Its translation is CASSQVGSGGGDQNIQYF.

Comments on this clonotype: A much larger clone is a single base away; this may be a read error. V is TRBV10-3 and J is TRBJ2-5; no reliable D call. Germline assignment: CDR1 ENHRY and CDR2 SYGVKD. The CDR3 consists of 11 residues. The CDR3 bases are TGTGCCGTCAGTGACCGGGAGACCCAGTACTTC. The encoded protein is CAVSDRETQYF.

As to this clonotype: Relative to the germline gene, one junction end is altered; a read error may explain this. The rearrangement uses TRBV6-1 and TRBJ2-2; D is perhaps TRBD2 (5 bases). Germline assignment: CDR1 MNHNS and CDR2 SASEGT. This CDR3 region has 12 residues. CDR3 in DNA: TGTGCCAGCATGGGGAGCTCCGGAGAGCTGTTTTTT. This translates into CASMGSSGELFF.

This rearrangement joins TRBV5-6 to TRBJ2-2; D unclear. Germline V gene data show CDR1 as SGHDT and CDR2 as YYEEEE. The ends were cut back, 6 bases at V and 5 bases at J, with 14 bases in the middle. The CDR3 totals 14 residues. In nucleotides, the CDR3 is TGTGCCAGCACCCCCTTACCCCCGACCGGGGAGCTGTTTTTT. Its translation is CASTPLPPTGELFF.

The rearrangement links TRBV12-3 or TRBV12-4 to TRBJ2-1, with D uncertain. CDR3 length equals 15 residues. CDR3 residues: CLTSSWRWSYNEQFF. The CDR3 bases are TGTCTAACTTCAAGCTGGAGATGGTCCTACAATGAGCAGTTCTTC.

This clonotype rates as medium-sized. This chain joins TRBV11-1 and TRBJ1-2; D is unclear. The CDR3 extends over 13 amino acids. CDR1 and CDR2 (germline): SGHAT, FQDESV (reference sequence). The V end was cut by 3 bases, the J end by 1 base, with 6 bases between. The CDR3 DNA sequence: TGTGCCAGCAGCTTGGTCCATAACTATGGCTACACCTTC. Translating it yields CASSLVHNYGYTF.

This clonotype was observed a single time. Relative to the germline gene, one junction end is altered; a read error may explain this. The V call is TRBV14, the J call TRBJ2-7; possibly TRBD1 for D (5 bases). Germline V gene data show CDR1 as SGHDN and CDR2 as FVKESK. The CDR3 contains 14 residues. CDR3 sequence: CVSSRVGVTLEQYF. Here the CDR3 DNA reads TGTGTCAGCAGCCGAGTAGGGGTTACCCTCGAGCAGTACTTC.

V is TRBV12-3 or TRBV12-4 and J is TRBJ1-4; possibly TRBD1 for D (5 bases). This CDR3 has 13 amino acids. Trimming took 11 bases from V and 14 from J, leaving 24 bases between them. In DNA form, the CDR3 reads TGTGCCGCCAGACAGCCGGGCAATGAAGAGCTGTTTTTT. This sequence encodes CAARQPGNEELFF.

This clonotype has at least ten counts. The CDR3 spells CASSQAPAGGTEAFF. CDR3 sequence (DNA): TGTGCCAGCAGCCAAGCACCCGCAGGGGGCACTGAAGCTTTCTTT. The chain is built from TRBV4-2 and TRBJ1-1; TRBD1 matches at 7 bases. This CDR3 contains 15 residues. Germline V gene sequence: CDR1 LGHNA, CDR2 YNFKEQ. Germline trimming cut 1 base from V and 4 bases from J; bases unmatched to any gene: 6.

J is TRBJ2-7 and V is TRBV13; TRBD1 agrees at 8 bases. This CDR3 has 15 residues. Trimming took 2 bases from V and 5 from J; bases not matched to a gene: 8. The germline gives CDR1 PRHDT, CDR2 FYEKMQ (reference sequence). The CDR3 region is CASSLSWTGSHEQYF. The CDR3 region has the DNA TGTGCCAGCAGCTTATCCTGGACAGGGTCCCACGAGCAGTACTTC.

The chain has TRBV11-2 and TRBJ2-5, with no clear D. CDR3 length equals 14 residues. The germline gives CDR1 SGHAT, CDR2 FQNNGV. The DNA for the CDR3 is TGTGCTAACAGTTCCCTTTTGCGAGGAGAGACCCAGTACTTC. Its translation is CANSSLLRGETQYF.

Worth noting for this clonotype: The missing conserved phenylalanine or tryptophan at the end of this CDR3 makes a read error likely. V is TRBV28 and J is TRBJ2-2; 10 bases fit TRBD2. The germline CDR1 and CDR2 sequences are MDHEN and SYDVKM. This CDR3 comprises 18 residues. The CDR3 loop reads CTSTSYGLSSGRIGELFL. CDR3 nucleotides: TGTACCAGCACCTCCTACGGGTTGAGTAGCGGGAGGATTGGGGAGCTGTTTCTT.

This clonotype was observed once. A junction end diverges from the germline sequence, so it may reflect a read error. J is TRBJ2-6 and V is TRBV4-1; 9 nucleotides agree with TRBD1. The germline V gene encodes CDR1 MGHRA and CDR2 YSYEKL. The CDR3 totals 18 residues. The CDR3 nucleotides are TGCGCCAGCAGCCAACCGGGACAGGGTATTTCTTGGGCCAACGTTCTGACTTTC. It encodes CASSQPGQGISWANVLTF.

Of note for this clonotype: One base away lies a much larger clone, so this may be a sequencing read error. The chain is built from TRBV6-2 or TRBV6-3 and TRBJ2-2; D call uncertain. This CDR3 is 14 amino acids long. V was shortened by 9 bases and J by 2 bases, with 13 bases between the two germline ends. Looked up from germline, CDR1 is MNHEY and CDR2 is SVGEGT. The chain's CDR3 is CASRTEANTGELFF. CDR3 nucleotide sequence: TGTGCCAGTCGGACGGAAGCAAACACCGGGGAGCTGTTTTTT.

With respect to this clonotype: A much larger clonotype is one base distant, so this may be a read error. In this CDR3 the conserved last residue, phenylalanine or tryptophan, is missing, so a read error is likely. Written as DNA, the CDR3 is TGCAGCGTTGAAGAAGGAGGGAACACTGAAGCTTTCGTT. It yields the protein CSVEEGGNTEAFV. The rearrangement links TRBV29-1 to TRBJ1-1; no clear D. This CDR3 is 13 amino acids long. CDR1 SQVTM and CDR2 ANQGSEA come from the germline V gene. The germline V and J ends were trimmed by 0 bases and 1 base, with 6 bases remaining between them.

This clonotype has ten or more counts. The J gene is TRBJ2-1, the V gene TRBV6-1; D call uncertain. V was cut by 2 bases and J by 5 bases, with 10 bases left in between. This CDR3 has 14 residues. Germline assignment: CDR1 MNHNS and CDR2 SASEGT. The CDR3 bases are TGTGCCAGCAGTGAATGGCGCGGCCACAATGAGCAGTTCTTC. Translating gives CASSEWRGHNEQFF.

Note on this clonotype: One junction end does not reproduce the germline sequence, and a read error may be involved. This chain links TRBV30 with TRBJ2-2, with D tentatively TRBD2 (5 bases). Germline V gives CDR1 GTSNPN, CDR2 SVGIG (reference sequence). This CDR3 spans 14 amino acids. CDR3 nucleotides: TGTGCCTGGAGTGAGGACTGGAACACCGAGGAGCTGTTTTTT. Amino acids: CAWSEDWNTEELFF. The variable domain in full, completed from reference TRBV30 and TRBJ2-2, reads SQTIHQWPATLVQPVGSPLSLECTVEGTSNPNLYWYRQAAGRGLQLLFYSVGIGQISSEVPQNLSASRPQDRQFILSSKKLLLSDSGFYLCAWSEDWNTEELFFGEGSRLTVL.

With regard to this clonotype: A much larger clone lies a single base off, so this may be a read error. The V call is TRBV6-5, the J call TRBJ2-3; weak D call: TRBD2 (6 bases). The CDR3 length is 17 residues. Germline CDR1 MNHEY, CDR2 SVGAGI. This chain's CDR3 is CASSTSRASESTNTQYF. CDR3 in DNA: TGTGCCAGCAGCACCTCTAGGGCTAGCGAAAGCACAAATACGCAGTATTTT.